This TCR beta chain was sequenced for a study of T cell responses to AZD1222 COVID-19 vaccine. Whole-study findings and limits: Donor demographics were predominantly white British with a female majority; clonal diversity may be underestimated. Scientists sampled the repertoires only once the peak T cell response had passed. Baseline seropositivity occurred in only a handful of AZD1222 recipients.

Comments on this clone: Its antigen is not known.

V was clipped by 6 bases and J by 2 bases, with 13 bases between them. The CDR3 sequence is 14 residues long. CDR1 and CDR2 (germline): SGHNT, YYREEE (reference sequence). Assay: immunoSEQ multiplex PCR; the TCRdb copy retains only in-frame clones and omits some. The data hold about 120,000 clones, with approximately 94% observed a single time. The material was peripheral blood, obtained 28 days after the second AZD1222 dose. The receptor was isolated from an adult who received the AZD1222 COVID-19 vaccine. The rearrangement uses TRBV5-4 and TRBJ2-3; D is possibly TRBD2 (6 bases). Here the CDR3 reads CASTSSGVTDTQYF. The CDR3 DNA follows: TGTGCCAGCACTTCCTCGGGGGTCACAGATACGCAGTATTTT.